One and the same sample provided the 20 T cell receptor beta chains below, sequenced in a study of T cell responses to AZD1222 COVID-19 vaccine. Method: immunoSEQ multiplex PCR; TCRdb's copy keeps in-frame clones and lacks some. The sample includes 120,000 or so clones, approximately 90% of them seen just once. Specimen: peripheral blood, collected 28 days after the second AZD1222 dose. These receptors were obtained from an adult who received the AZD1222 COVID-19 vaccine.

This rearrangement joins TRBV4-1 to TRBJ2-3, with a tentative D call TRBD1 (5 bases). The V end lost 0 bases, the J end lost 0 bases, and 7 bases lay between the germline ends. This CDR3 comprises 15 residues. Germline values: CDR1 MGHRA, CDR2 YSYEKL. Here the CDR3 reads CASSQEDTSTDTQYF. The CDR3 DNA is TGCGCCAGCAGCCAAGAGGACACGAGCACAGATACGCAGTATTTT.

This chain joins TRBV5-5 and TRBJ2-6; the match to TRBD1 covers 9 bases. The ends lost 3 bases at V and 0 bases at J; junction bases unmatched: 1. The CDR3 is 16 amino acids. Germline CDR1 and CDR2: SGHKS and YYEKEE (reference sequence). In DNA form, the CDR3 reads TGTGCCAGCAGCTCGACAGGGGGCTCTGGGGCCAACGTCCTGACTTTC. Its protein product is CASSSTGGSGANVLTF.

This clone has only a few counts. The rearrangement uses TRBV28 and TRBJ1-1; D not resolved. This CDR3 has 12 amino acids. CDR1 and CDR2 from the germline V gene are MDHEN and SYDVKM. The V gene lost 7 bases and the J gene lost 5 bases, with 11 bases spanning the gap. The CDR3 protein is CASKLGGTEAFF. The DNA for the CDR3 is TGTGCCAGCAAATTAGGTGGGACTGAAGCTTTCTTT.

The chain links TRBV2 to TRBJ2-1, with TRBD1 as a possible D gene (5 bases). Trimming left V 3 bases short and J 2 bases short, with 8 bases between. In germline, CDR1 is SNHLY, CDR2 FYNNEI. The CDR3 runs to 14 residues. The CDR3 here is CASSDPGTYNEQFF. In DNA form, the CDR3 reads TGTGCCAGCAGTGACCCAGGGACCTACAATGAGCAGTTCTTC.

The J gene is TRBJ2-5, the V gene TRBV18, with 8 positions matching TRBD2. The CDR3 totals 14 residues. Germline CDR1 reads KGHSH; CDR2 reads LQKENI. With V trimmed by 3 bases and J by 4 bases, 4 bases remained unmatched. CDR3 DNA: TGTGCCAGCTCACCGGCCGGGACTAGAGAGACCCAGTACTTC. Its translation is CASSPAGTRETQYF. Full variable domain (remainder filled in from reference TRBV18 and TRBJ2-5): NAGVMQNPRHLVRRRGQEARLRCSPMKGHSHVYWYRQLPEEGLKFMVYLQKENIIDESGMPKERFSAEFPKEGPSILRIQQVVRGDSAAYFCASSPAGTRETQYFGPGTRLLVL.

The rearrangement links TRBV3-1 (or the pseudogene TRBV3-2) to TRBJ1-6, with D unresolved. This CDR3 has 17 amino acids. Per germline, CDR1 LGHDT and CDR2 YNNKEL (reference sequence). Trimming cost V 5 bases and J 5 bases, with 19 bases left between them. Here the CDR3 reads CASSNFPGRRDNSPLHF. The CDR3 region has the DNA TGTGCCAGCAGCAATTTCCCTGGCAGGAGAGATAATTCACCCCTCCACTTT.

The J gene is TRBJ1-5, the V gene TRBV28; TRBD1 aligns across 7 bases. The CDR3 has 14 amino acids. V was clipped by 5 bases and J by 5 bases; unmatched bases: 6. Germline V gene sequence: CDR1 MDHEN, CDR2 SYDVKM. The DNA for the CDR3 is TGTGCCAGCAGTCTTGACAGGGTTGATCAGCCCCAGCATTTT. This gives the protein CASSLDRVDQPQHF.

CDR3 sequence: CASSYSNRVHNSPLHF. CDR3 DNA sequence: TGTGCCAGCAGTTACTCGAACAGGGTTCATAATTCACCCCTCCACTTT. The chain combines TRBV6-5 with TRBJ1-6; possibly TRBD1 for D (6 bases). The length of the CDR3 is 16 residues. Germline CDR1 MNHEY, CDR2 SVGAGI. Between the trimmed V and J ends, which lost 0 bases and 5 bases, there was a span of 11 bases.

The rearrangement uses TRBV19 and TRBJ1-5, with 12 bases identical to TRBD1. This CDR3 contains 15 residues. Germline V lookup: CDR1 LNHDA, CDR2 SQIVND (reference sequence). With 6 bases clipped from V and 6 bases from J, the junction kept 6 bases outside the gene matches. The CDR3 is CASRPGQGASQPQHF. DNA of the CDR3: TGTGCCAGTAGGCCGGGACAGGGGGCCAGTCAGCCCCAGCATTTT. Full variable domain (remainder filled in from reference TRBV19 and TRBJ1-5): DGGITQSPKYLFRKEGQNVTLSCEQNLNHDAMYWYRQDPGQGLRLIYYSQIVNDFQKGDIAEGYSVSREKKESFPLTVTSAQKNPTAFYLCASRPGQGASQPQHFGDGTRLSIL.

This rearrangement joins TRBV5-6 to TRBJ1-5; 7 bases match TRBD1. The V and J ends lost 1 base and 2 bases, in that order; junction bases with no gene match: 9. This CDR3 is built from 17 residues. The V gene's germline CDR1 is SGHDT and CDR2 YYEEEE. CDR3 residues: CASSLMRGGMGNQPQHF. In DNA, the CDR3 is TGTGCCAGCAGCTTGATGCGAGGGGGCATGGGCAATCAGCCCCAGCATTTT.

This chain uses TRBV3-1 (or the pseudogene TRBV3-2) with TRBJ1-1; D call uncertain. The CDR3 runs to 14 residues. Germline-derived CDR1 and CDR2 are LGHDT and YNNKEL (reference sequence). Deletions cut 4 bases from V and 7 bases from J, with 16 bases between. The CDR3 sequence is CASSPRAETVEAFF. The CDR3 nucleotides are TGTGCCAGCAGCCCCCGGGCCGAAACCGTTGAAGCTTTCTTT.

This chain connects TRBV16 to TRBJ1-1; TRBD1 agrees at 8 bases. After removal of 4 bases from V and 1 base from J, the junction contained 5 bases not matched to a gene. Germline assignment: CDR1 KGHSY and CDR2 FQNENV. The CDR3 is 15 amino acids. The CDR3 DNA sequence: TGTGCCAGCAGCCGGGCCGGGACAGGGAACACTGAAGCTTTCTTT. Translated, it gives CASSRAGTGNTEAFF.

V and J are TRBV5-1 and TRBJ1-4; D remains ambiguous. Looked up from germline, CDR1 is SGHRS and CDR2 is YFSETQ. The CDR3 has 14 amino acids. V was trimmed by 4 bases and J by 7 bases, leaving 14 bases between them. The CDR3 is CASSPAWAREKLFF. The CDR3 DNA sequence: TGCGCCAGCAGCCCTGCCTGGGCTCGTGAAAAACTGTTTTTT.

This chain links TRBV28 with TRBJ1-1; D uncertain. The CDR3 runs to 13 residues. The germline V and J ends were trimmed by 5 bases and 3 bases, with 10 bases remaining between them. In germline, CDR1 is MDHEN, CDR2 SYDVKM. CDR3: CASSPDRDTEAFF. The CDR3 DNA sequence: TGTGCCAGCAGTCCTGACCGCGACACTGAAGCTTTCTTT.

This chain connects TRBV6-5 to TRBJ1-5; 7 bases line up with TRBD1. CDR3 length equals 15 residues. Trimming cost V 6 bases and J 2 bases; bases outside gene matches: 7. Germline loops: CDR1 MNHEY, CDR2 SVGAGI. This CDR3 reads CASRDRMGGNQPQHF. The DNA of the CDR3 is TGTGCCAGCAGGGACAGGATGGGGGGCAATCAGCCCCAGCATTTT.

The V and J genes are TRBV19 and TRBJ1-1; D not resolved. Trimming cost V 3 bases and J 1 base, with 9 bases left between them. CDR1 is LNHDA and CDR2 is SQIVND in the germline V gene (reference sequence). The CDR3 spans 14 residues. The CDR3 is CASSITAANTEAFF. The CDR3 DNA is TGTGCCAGTAGTATCACGGCAGCGAACACTGAAGCTTTCTTT. Variable domain in full (rest from reference TRBV19 and TRBJ1-1): DGGITQSPKYLFRKEGQNVTLSCEQNLNHDAMYWYRQDPGQGLRLIYYSQIVNDFQKGDIAEGYSVSREKKESFPLTVTSAQKNPTAFYLCASSITAANTEAFFGQGTRLTVV.

CDR3 nucleotide sequence: TGTGCCAGCAGCTTCGAGGGCTCCTATAATTCACCCCTCCACTTT. It yields the protein CASSFEGSYNSPLHF. This sequence joins TRBV7-6 and TRBJ1-6; D uncertain. The CDR3 runs 15 residues. Per germline, CDR1 SGHVS and CDR2 FNYEAQ. With 3 bases removed from V and 0 bases from J, the gap between germline ends came to 6 bases.

This clone was seen a few times. The rearrangement joins TRBV6-2 or TRBV6-3 to TRBJ1-5; D remains unclear. V was clipped by 2 bases and J by 0 bases, with 11 bases between them. Germline V gene lookup returns CDR1 MNHEY and CDR2 SVGEGT. The CDR3 is made up of 16 amino acids. In DNA, the CDR3 is TGTGCCAGCAGTTACAAGTCATGGTATAGCAATCAGCCCCAGCATTTT. It specifies CASSYKSWYSNQPQHF.

The chain couples TRBV4-1 to TRBJ2-6; TRBD2 matches at 12 bases. V was pared by 4 bases and J by 0 bases, with 7 bases of the junction left unmatched. Germline CDR1 is MGHRA and CDR2 is YSYEKL. The CDR3 sequence is 19 residues long. CDR3 sequence reads: CASSRLAGDSLSGANVLTF. DNA for the CDR3: TGCGCCAGCAGCCGACTAGCGGGAGACTCTCTCTCTGGGGCCAACGTCCTGACTTTC.

The genes are TRBV12-5 and TRBJ2-3; D may correspond to TRBD1 or TRBD2 (6 bases each). V was cut by 1 base and J by 9 bases, with 11 bases left in between. This CDR3 spans 13 amino acids. CDR1 is LGHNT and CDR2 is FRNRAP in the germline V gene. DNA of the CDR3: TGTGCTAGTGGTTTGGCCAGGGGAGGAACGCAGTATTTT. Amino acids: CASGLARGGTQYF.